Below, 12 T cell receptor beta chains from the same sample are listed, as sequenced in a study of cytomegalovirus exposure and HLA in healthy donors. TCRdb's table, derived via immunoSEQ multiplex PCR, lists solely in-frame clones and lacks some. The table includes about 63,000 clones, about 89% detected once. The sequenced sample was PBMCs. The receptors originated from a woman aged 18-29 years in good health and CMV-seronegative.

CDR3 sequence (DNA): TGTGCCAGCAGCTTATCTATGACTAGCCCCTACAATGAGCAGTTCTTC. It yields the protein CASSLSMTSPYNEQFF. This chain links TRBV7-9 with TRBJ2-1; 7 nucleotides line up with TRBD2. In germline, CDR1 is SEHNR, CDR2 FQNEAQ (reference sequence). This CDR3 has 16 amino acids. V shed 2 bases and J 2 bases; nucleotides not matched to a gene: 6. The full variable domain, rest sourced from reference TRBV7-9 and TRBJ2-1, is DTGVSQNPRHKITKRGQNVTFRCDPISEHNRLYWYRQTLGQGPEFLTYFQNEAQLEKSRLLSDRFSAERPKGSFSTLEIQRTEQGDSAMYLCASSLSMTSPYNEQFFGPGTRLTVL.

The rearrangement uses TRBV5-6 and TRBJ1-5; the D gene is possibly TRBD1 (5 bases). Trimming removed 1 base from V and 4 bases from J, with 9 bases in between. Germline V CDR1 and CDR2: SGHDT, YYEEEE. CDR3 size: 14 residues. In nucleotides, the CDR3 is TGTGCCAGCAGCTTGCTTGGGGGGAATCAGCCCCAGCATTTT. This encodes CASSLLGGNQPQHF.

J is TRBJ2-5 and V is TRBV5-1, with TRBD2 matching over 9 bases. The germline gives CDR1 SGHRS, CDR2 YFSETQ. There are 16 residues in the CDR3. The J segment lost 3 bases and the V segment lost 4 bases, leaving 10 bases of the junction unmatched. CDR3 sequence: CASSPLGVAGEETQYF. The CDR3, as DNA: TGCGCCAGCAGCCCCCTTGGAGTAGCGGGGGAAGAGACCCAGTACTTC.

The V and J genes are TRBV6-1 and TRBJ2-7, with a tentative D call TRBD1 (6 bases). The V end was cut by 8 bases, the J end by 3 bases, with 11 bases between. CDR3 length: 12 residues. CDR1 is MNHNS, CDR2 SASEGT, per germline. The DNA for the CDR3 is TGTGCCAGCCGACAGGAAATCTACGAGCAGTACTTC. Amino acid sequence: CASRQEIYEQYF.

The chain uses TRBV7-8 and TRBJ2-3, with D possibly being TRBD1 (5 bases). The V end lost 2 bases, the J end lost 3 bases, and 21 bases lay between the germline ends. Germline values: CDR1 SGHVS, CDR2 FQNEAQ. The CDR3 extends over 18 amino acids. CDR3 region: CASSLFSRSRANTDTQYF. In DNA, the CDR3 is TGTGCCAGCAGCTTATTCTCCCGGAGCAGGGCCAATACAGATACGCAGTATTTT.

This chain links TRBV11-2 with TRBJ2-1; tentative D call: TRBD2 (5 bases). The V end lost 1 base, the J end lost 10 bases, and 14 bases lay between the germline ends. The V gene's germline CDR1 is SGHAT and CDR2 FQNNGV. The CDR3 is 14 residues long. The CDR3 reads CASSLGPEGGEQFF. As DNA, the CDR3 is TGTGCCAGCAGCTTAGGCCCCGAGGGCGGCGAGCAGTTCTTC.

The chain has TRBV6-5 and TRBJ2-6; D remains ambiguous. In germline, CDR1 is MNHEY, CDR2 SVGAGI. The V end lost 6 bases, the J end lost 0 bases, and 9 bases lay between the germline ends. The CDR3 is 15 amino acids. CDR3 loop: CASRARLSGANVLTF. The CDR3 DNA sequence: TGTGCCAGCAGGGCCCGTCTCTCTGGGGCCAACGTCCTGACTTTC.

The rearrangement links TRBV4-1 to TRBJ2-5; 8 nucleotides match TRBD1. Per the germline V gene, CDR1 is MGHRA and CDR2 is YSYEKL. Germline trimming cut 1 base from V and 7 bases from J; bases unmatched to any gene: 8. This CDR3 has 15 amino acids. The CDR3 spells CASSQVGTGRWTQYF. CDR3 bases: TGCGCCAGCAGCCAAGTCGGGACAGGACGTTGGACCCAGTACTTC.

J is TRBJ1-6 and V is TRBV27, with 7 bases matching TRBD1. The germline V gene encodes CDR1 MNHEY and CDR2 SMNVEV (reference sequence). J was trimmed by 6 bases and V by 6 bases; bases with no gene match: 5. The length of the CDR3 is 14 residues. The chain's CDR3 is CASSPQGPNSPLHF. The CDR3 DNA is TGTGCCAGCAGCCCACAGGGGCCTAATTCACCCCTCCACTTT.

The rearrangement uses TRBV9 and TRBJ2-2; D may be TRBD2 (6 bases). CDR1 is SGDLS and CDR2 is YYNGEE in the germline V gene. Between the trimmed V and J ends, which lost 5 bases and 0 bases, there was a span of 8 bases. The CDR3 totals 14 residues. This CDR3 is CASRGGANTGELFF. CDR3 sequence (DNA): TGTGCCAGCAGGGGCGGGGCGAACACCGGGGAGCTGTTTTTT.

This clone was recorded only once. The chain uses TRBV5-1 and TRBJ2-5; TRBD1 might be the D (5 bases). The germline CDR1 and CDR2 sequences are SGHRS and YFSETQ. Trimming stripped 1 base from V and 2 bases from J, with 9 bases between. This CDR3 contains 14 residues. The CDR3, as DNA: TGCGCCAGCAGCTTGCACGGACAACAAGAGACCCAGTACTTC. Translation gives CASSLHGQQETQYF.

For this clone: A much larger clone lies one base from this, so it may be a read error. The chain links TRBV10-3 to TRBJ2-7; 13 bases are shared with TRBD2. There are 17 residues in the CDR3. Germline values: CDR1 ENHRY, CDR2 SYGVKD. This CDR3 reads CVISAPLAGGASYEQYF. Here the CDR3 DNA reads TGTGTCATCAGTGCGCCACTAGCGGGGGGGGCATCCTACGAGCAGTACTTC.